This T cell receptor beta chain was sequenced during a study of siplizumab effects on memory and regulatory T cells. There are 15 residues in the CDR3. V shed 4 bases, J shed 6 bases, and the junction held 6 bases outside the gene matches. The germline gives CDR1 MGHRA, CDR2 YSYEKL. The repertoire was sequenced with immunoSEQ multiplex PCR; TCRdb's copy has only in-frame clones and lacks some. Of fewer than 80,000 clones detected, roughly 93% appear once; the ten largest clones hold less than 5.5%. The gene calls are TRBV4-1 and TRBJ1-5; TRBD1 matches at 10 bases. This TCR was sampled from a human donor in good health. The sequencing input was CD8+ T cells sorted from blood. CDR3 in amino acids: CASSLDRGGSQPQHF. Here the CDR3 DNA reads TGCGCCAGCAGCCTGGACAGGGGGGGGAGTCAGCCCCAGCATTTT.